Listed below are T cell receptor beta chains from one sample, sequenced in a study of OX40 agonist ivuxolimab in advanced cancers. Measured with immunoSEQ multiplex PCR; TCRdb has only the in-frame clones, and not every one. The sample has 30,000 to 40,000 clones; 81% are singletons. The sequencing here drew on CD4+ or CD8+ T cells sorted from blood, taken in a trial of the OX40 agonist ivuxolimab. The receptors were sampled from an adult with an advanced solid tumor such as melanoma, head and neck, liver or kidney cancer. Each CDR3 is given with its conserved first and last residue. A D gene is named only where the DNA matches it firmly. The size entry is marked missing in some rows and otherwise reads once, few, many or a size class.

clone_size j_call d_call cdr3_length v_call cdr3_nt cdr3_aa
- TRBJ2-7 - 15 TRBV2 TGTGCCAGCAGTGAAAGAGCCTCATGGGCCTACGAGCAGTACTTC CASSERASWAYEQYF
- TRBJ2-2 - 15 TRBV18 TGTGCCAGCTCACCGAGGGTGGATGGGACCGGGGAGCTGTTTTTT CASSPRVDGTGELFF
- TRBJ1-4 TRBD1 12 TRBV2 TGTGCCAGCCGGGACAGGGGAGGAAAACTGTTTTTT CASRDRGGKLFF
- TRBJ2-3 TRBD2 16 TRBV6-4 TGTGCCAGCAGTGGAACTAGCGGGGGGGCCACAGATACGCAGTATTTT CASSGTSGGATDTQYF
- TRBJ2-1 TRBD2 16 TRBV6-5 TGTGCCAGCAGTTACCCGGGACTAGCGGGAGTAAATGAGCAGTTCTTC CASSYPGLAGVNEQFF
- TRBJ2-7 - 15 TRBV6-6 TGTGCCAGCAGTTACTCGGGGACTGGGGCTAGAGAGCAGTACTTC CASSYSGTGAREQYF
- TRBJ2-1 - 15 TRBV6-5 TGTGCCAGCAGTTACGACATCTACTCCTACAATGAGCAGTTCTTC CASSYDIYSYNEQFF
- TRBJ2-2 TRBD1 15 TRBV7-3 TGTGCCAGCAGCTTAAGACAGGGGCAAAGCGGGGAGCTGTTTTTT CASSLRQGQSGELFF
once TRBJ2-1 - 13 TRBV2 TGTGCCAGCAGGTGGACAGACTACAATGAGCAGTTCTTC CASRWTDYNEQFF
- TRBJ1-5 - 13 TRBV18 TGTGCCAGCTCACCGGATTTTAGTCAGCCCCAGCATTTT CASSPDFSQPQHF
- TRBJ2-7 - 14 TRBV5-1 TGCGCCAGCAGCTTGGGGGGACGTTTCTACGAGCAGTACTTC CASSLGGRFYEQYF
- TRBJ1-4 TRBD1 15 TRBV9 TGTGCCAGCAGCGTTGAGACAGGGCCTAATGAAAAACTGTTTTTT CASSVETGPNEKLFF
- TRBJ1-4 - 14 TRBV7-9 TGTGCCAGCAGCTTGGGGCTAACTAATGAAAAACTGTTTTTT CASSLGLTNEKLFF
- TRBJ1-5 - 15 TRBV7-9 TGTGCCAGCAGCTTAGGGCCAGGGTTTAATCAGCCCCAGCATTTT CASSLGPGFNQPQHF
- TRBJ2-1 - 14 TRBV7-3 TGTGCCAGCAGCTTACAAGGGGGAAACAATGAGCAGTTCTTC CASSLQGGNNEQFF
- TRBJ2-7 TRBD1 15 TRBV7-9 TGTGCCAGCAGCACGGACAGGGGAGACCCCTACGAGCAGTACTTC CASSTDRGDPYEQYF
- TRBJ1-1 - 15 TRBV6-5 TGTGCCAGCAAGGACGTTCGGGCGGCGCAGCCTGAAGCTTTCTTT CASKDVRAAQPEAFF
- TRBJ1-1 TRBD1 15 TRBV29-1 TGCAGCGTTGATGGGACAGGGGGTGGAGGGCCACAAGCTTTCTTT CSVDGTGGGGPQAFF
- TRBJ1-1 - 14 TRBV2 TGCGCCAGCAGCCAAGAGTCCTTGAACACTGAAGCTTTCTTT CASSQESLNTEAFF
- TRBJ2-7 - 11 TRBV30 TGTGCCTGGAGTACCAGCTACGAGCAGTACTTC CAWSTSYEQYF
once TRBJ1-2 TRBD1 14 TRBV2 TGTGCCAGCAGGGGGACAGGGGGCAGTGATGGCTACACCTTC CASRGTGGSDGYTF
- TRBJ1-4 - 17 TRBV9 TGTGCCAGCAGCGCCGACGCTTTTCGTGCAACTAATGAAAAACTGTTTTTT CASSADAFRATNEKLFF
few TRBJ2-1 - 15 TRBV15 TGTGCCACCAGCAGAGTAGGGAGCTCCTACAATGAGCAGTTCTTC CATSRVGSSYNEQFF
- TRBJ2-3 TRBD2 19 TRBV18 TGTGCCAGCTCACCACGGTACCTGGCTAGCGGGATCCTTTCTCATACGCAGTATTTT CASSPRYLASGILSHTQYF
- TRBJ1-1 TRBD1 13 TRBV29-1 TGCAGCGGGGCCGGAGACAGGGGCACTGAAGCTTTCTTT CSGAGDRGTEAFF
- TRBJ2-3 TRBD2 15 TRBV27 TGTGCCAGCAGAAGAGCGGGAGGGGGCACAGATACGCAGTATTTT CASRRAGGGTDTQYF
once TRBJ2-1 - 14 TRBV29-1 TGCAGCGTTGGGACTTGGAGGGCCTACAATGAGCAGTTCTTC CSVGTWRAYNEQFF
- TRBJ2-5 TRBD2 16 TRBV2 TGTGCCAGCAGCCCTCGACTAGCGGGAGGGCAAGAGACCCAGTACTTC CASSPRLAGGQETQYF
few TRBJ2-7 - 15 TRBV6-1 TGTGCCAGCATCACCGGGACCGCCTCGGGGCACGAGCAGTACTTC CASITGTASGHEQYF
- TRBJ1-2 TRBD1 14 TRBV5-5 TGTGCCAGCAGCTTGGGACAGGGAGCCTATGGCTACACCTTC CASSLGQGAYGYTF
- TRBJ2-5 - 12 TRBV5-1 TGCGCCAGCAGACGGATACAAGAGACCCAGTACTTC CASRRIQETQYF
once TRBJ2-3 TRBD2 16 TRBV7-6 TGTGCCAGCAGCTTAGTCCCAGCGGGAGGCGCAGATACGCAGTATTTT CASSLVPAGGADTQYF
- TRBJ2-3 - 14 TRBV19 TGTGCCAGTAGTATGTCTGGGGACACAGATACGCAGTATTTT CASSMSGDTDTQYF
- TRBJ1-6 - 13 TRBV9 TGTGCCAGCAGCGTAGAGGTCGCCTCACCCCTCCACTTT CASSVEVASPLHF
- TRBJ2-5 TRBD2 16 TRBV4-1 TGCGCCAGCAGCCAAGCTACGGAAGCGGGGTTGGAGACCCAGTACTTC CASSQATEAGLETQYF
- TRBJ2-7 TRBD2 17 TRBV2 TGTGCCAGCGGACCACAACTAGCGGGACCCAGCTCCTACGAGCAGTACTTC CASGPQLAGPSSYEQYF
- TRBJ2-2 - 15 TRBV6-6 TGTGCCATTCCCGTCTGGGGTTTGAGGACCGGGGAGCTGTTTTTT CAIPVWGLRTGELFF
few TRBJ1-5 TRBD1 15 TRBV7-9 TGTGCCAGCAGTAAGAGCACAGGGGGCGGTCAGCCCCAGCATTTT CASSKSTGGGQPQHF
- TRBJ2-6 TRBD2 18 TRBV28 TGTGCCAGCAGTTCTAGAACTAGCGCGAACTCTGGGGCCAACGTCCTGACTTTC CASSSRTSANSGANVLTF
- TRBJ1-2 - 12 TRBV7-9 TGTGCCAGCAGCTTGGAGCTTCATGGCTACACCTTC CASSLELHGYTF
- TRBJ2-3 TRBD1 14 TRBV5-1 TGCGCCAGCAACGACAGGGCAGGGACAGATACGCAGTATTTT CASNDRAGTDTQYF